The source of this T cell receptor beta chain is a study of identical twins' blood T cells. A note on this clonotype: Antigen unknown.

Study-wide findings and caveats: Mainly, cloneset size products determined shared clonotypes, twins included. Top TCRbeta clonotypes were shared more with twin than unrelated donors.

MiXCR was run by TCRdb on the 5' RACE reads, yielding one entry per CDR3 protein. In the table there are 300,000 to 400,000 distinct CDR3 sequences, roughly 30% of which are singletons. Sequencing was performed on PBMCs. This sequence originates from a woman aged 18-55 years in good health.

The CDR3 sequence: CASSQEASNEQFF. CDR3 bases: TGCGCCAGCAGCCAAGAGGCTTCCAATGAGCAGTTCTTC. The genes are TRBV4-3 and TRBJ2-1; D remains ambiguous. Germline V gene sequence: CDR1 LGHNA, CDR2 YSLEER. The CDR3 length is 13 residues. V was trimmed by 0 bases and J by 6 bases, leaving 6 bases between them.